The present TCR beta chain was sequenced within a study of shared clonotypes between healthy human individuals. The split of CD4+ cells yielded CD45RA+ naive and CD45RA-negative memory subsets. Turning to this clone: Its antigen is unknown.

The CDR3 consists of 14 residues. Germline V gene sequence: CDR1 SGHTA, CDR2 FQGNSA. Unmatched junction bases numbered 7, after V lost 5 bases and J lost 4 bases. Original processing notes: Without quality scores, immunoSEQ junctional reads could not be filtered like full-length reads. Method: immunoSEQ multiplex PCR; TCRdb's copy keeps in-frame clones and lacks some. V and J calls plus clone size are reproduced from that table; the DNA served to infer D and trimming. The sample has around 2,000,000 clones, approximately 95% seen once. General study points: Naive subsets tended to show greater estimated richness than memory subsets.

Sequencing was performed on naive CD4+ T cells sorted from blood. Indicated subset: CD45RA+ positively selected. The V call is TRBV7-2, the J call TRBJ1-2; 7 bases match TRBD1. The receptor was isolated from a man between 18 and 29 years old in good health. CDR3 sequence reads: CASSTSGTVYGYTF. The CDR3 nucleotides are TGTGCCAGCAGCACCTCCGGGACAGTCTATGGCTACACCTTC. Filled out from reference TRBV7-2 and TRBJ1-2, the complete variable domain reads GAGVSQSPSNKVTEKGKDVELRCDPISGHTALYWYRQSLGQGLEFLIYFQGNSAPDKSGLPSDRFSAERTGGSVSTLTIQRTQQEDSAVYLCASSTSGTVYGYTFGSGTRLTVV.